This T cell receptor beta chain was recorded in a study of regulatory T cells in long-lasting Graves disease (dated by TCRdb to the early 2020s). As for the study more broadly: Persistent Graves' disease meant more than 5 years of antithyroid drug treatment with TSH receptor autoantibodies that stayed positive. A total of about 35 samples underwent TCR sequencing, from 13 patients with persistent Graves' disease and approximately 20 patients with newly diagnosed Graves' disease. Peripheral blood TCR sequencing and RNA sequencing compared persistent Graves' disease patients with newly diagnosed Graves' disease patients. The study was conducted in China and was registered as a clinical trial. Antithyroid drugs had been taken for 8.5 to 11 years on average by persistent Graves' disease patients in the clinical cohort. General findings and caveats noted by the study authors: Persistent patients shared more public clonotypes among themselves (approximately 2,500) than newly diagnosed patients did (about 1,000). The authors acknowledged the small sample size as a limitation that may reduce accuracy. Compared with newly diagnosed patients, persistent Graves' disease patients had lower TCR Shannon entropy and fewer highly expanded clones, which suggests clonal expansion. Only peripheral blood was studied, because thyroid tissue, the primary lesion, was inaccessible. Preferential use of TRBV28, TRBJ1-2 and TRBJ2-5 was observed in persistent disease, whereas TRBV20-1 and TRBJ2-1 were favored in newly diagnosed disease. Sequencing and analysis were restricted to the TCR beta chain.

The sample's time point label is to be understood as: persistent/refractory GD, antithyroid drugs over 5 years with positive TRAb. For both TCR sequencing and RNA sequencing, RNA was extracted from PBMCs using TRIzol. Graves' disease was diagnosed according to American Thyroid Association guidelines. Patients were recruited from an endocrinology department in Xi'an, China. Each patient gave about 10 milliliters of peripheral blood, collected in an EDTA anticoagulant tube. Ficoll Paque Plus density gradient separation was used to isolate PBMCs, and no additional T cell sorting was done. RNA quality was checked with an Agilent 2100 Bioanalyzer and agarose gel, and concentration with a NanoDrop 2000. The CDR3 starts with the cysteine, ends with the phenylalanine, and has 17 residues. Only the CDR3 portion is preserved as DNA: 51 bases, with reading frame beginning at the first base. Germline trimming amounts to 1 base on V and 5 bases on J, with 14 as the count of junction bases outside the gene matches. In the germline V gene (reference sequence), CDR1 corresponds to GTSNPN and CDR2 to SVGIG.

Library prep was done by multiplex PCR. For sequencing, an Illumina HiSeq 4000 was employed. TCR beta libraries were built with iRepertoire HTBI primers and Arm-PCR amplification of CDR3 regions. Before sequencing, the PCR products underwent gel purification. The paper's data handling went like this. Gene usage analysis of CDR3 amino acid clonotypes used the approximately 62 TRBV and 11 to 15 TRBJ segments found across samples. COPE and FqMerger were used to merge filtered high-quality paired reads into contigs. BLAST was used to align contigs to IMGT TRBV, TRBD and TRBJ reference genes, and CDR3 was defined according to IMGT. Clonotypes above 0.1% frequency were classified as highly expanded clones. Shannon entropy was used to measure repertoire diversity, and the Gini coefficient was used to measure V-J evenness. A clonotype was considered public if more than one individual shared it. The raw public data were reprocessed by TCRdb itself: fastp quality trimming at Q25, MiXCR clonotype calling, in-frame beta chains only. Rows with a matching CDR3 protein are joined into one entry that keeps the most common DNA and genes. The V and J calls were not made by the authors but by TCRdb's processing. The sample contains under 450,000 distinct CDR3 sequences, about a quarter of them found a single time. Over 25% of the sample comes from the top ten.

As concerns this clonotype: The antigen this receptor binds is unknown. Base qualities are missing; no much larger clone stands one base away.

The sequence was obtained from a female donor with Graves disease. The V gene is TRBV30 and the J gene is TRBJ1-1; 9 central bases correspond to TRBD1. The material sequenced was peripheral blood mononuclear cells (PBMCs), taken when the disease was refractory, from a patient treated with antithyroid drugs. The nucleotide sequence reads TGTGCCTGGAGTGCCTACAGGGGGCTGAGATGGGGAACTGAAGCTTTCTTT. This is translated as CAWSAYRGLRWGTEAFF.